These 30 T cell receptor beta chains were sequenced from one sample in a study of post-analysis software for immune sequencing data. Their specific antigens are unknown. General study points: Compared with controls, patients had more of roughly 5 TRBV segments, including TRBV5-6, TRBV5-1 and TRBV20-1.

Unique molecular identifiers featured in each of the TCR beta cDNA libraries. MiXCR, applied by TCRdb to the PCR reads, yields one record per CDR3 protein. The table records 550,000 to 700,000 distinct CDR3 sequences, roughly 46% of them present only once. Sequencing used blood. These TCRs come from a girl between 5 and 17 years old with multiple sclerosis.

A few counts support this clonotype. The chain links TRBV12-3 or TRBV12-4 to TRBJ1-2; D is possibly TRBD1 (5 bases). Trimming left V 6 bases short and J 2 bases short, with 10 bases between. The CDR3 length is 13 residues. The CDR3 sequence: CASSWDGNYGYTF. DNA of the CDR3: TGTGCCAGCAGCTGGGACGGAAACTATGGCTACACCTTC.

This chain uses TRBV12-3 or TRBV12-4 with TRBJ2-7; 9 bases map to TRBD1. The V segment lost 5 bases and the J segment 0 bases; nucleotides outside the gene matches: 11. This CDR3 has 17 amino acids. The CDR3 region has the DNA TGTGCCAGCAGTGCCTACTTAATGACAGGGGGCTCCTACGAGCAGTACTTC. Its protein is CASSAYLMTGGSYEQYF.

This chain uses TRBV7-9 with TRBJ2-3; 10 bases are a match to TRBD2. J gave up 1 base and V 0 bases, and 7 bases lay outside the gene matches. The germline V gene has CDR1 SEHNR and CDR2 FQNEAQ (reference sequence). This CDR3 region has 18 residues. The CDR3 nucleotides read TGTGCCAGCAGCTTAGCGTACTCTAGCGGGAGTCGCACAGATACGCAGTATTTT. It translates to CASSLAYSSGSRTDTQYF.

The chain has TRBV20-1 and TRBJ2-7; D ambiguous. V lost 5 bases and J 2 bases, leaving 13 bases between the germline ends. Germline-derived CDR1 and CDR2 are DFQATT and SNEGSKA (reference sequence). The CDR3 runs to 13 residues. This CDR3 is CSAPYTRPYEQYF. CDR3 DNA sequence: TGCAGTGCTCCCTACACAAGACCCTACGAGCAGTACTTC.

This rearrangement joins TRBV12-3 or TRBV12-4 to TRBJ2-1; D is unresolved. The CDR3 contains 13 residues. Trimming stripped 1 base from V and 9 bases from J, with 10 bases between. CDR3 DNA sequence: TGTGCCAGCAGTTTAGGGGGTAATGGTGAGCAGTTCTTC. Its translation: CASSLGGNGEQFF.

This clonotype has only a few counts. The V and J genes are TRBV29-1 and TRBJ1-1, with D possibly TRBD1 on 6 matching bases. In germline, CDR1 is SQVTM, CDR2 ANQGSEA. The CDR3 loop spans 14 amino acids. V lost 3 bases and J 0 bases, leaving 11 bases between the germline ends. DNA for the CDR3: TGCAGCGTTGACCGCGGACAGCTGAACACTGAAGCTTTCTTT. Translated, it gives CSVDRGQLNTEAFF.

The CDR3 sequence: CASSLGVGPSYEQYF. CDR3 coding DNA: TGTGCCAGCAGCTTAGGGGTAGGCCCCTCCTACGAGCAGTACTTC. This sequence joins TRBV7-3 and TRBJ2-7; the D is unclear. Per germline, CDR1 SGHTA and CDR2 FQGTGA. The CDR3 covers 15 residues. Deletions cut 2 bases from V and 0 bases from J, with 11 bases between.

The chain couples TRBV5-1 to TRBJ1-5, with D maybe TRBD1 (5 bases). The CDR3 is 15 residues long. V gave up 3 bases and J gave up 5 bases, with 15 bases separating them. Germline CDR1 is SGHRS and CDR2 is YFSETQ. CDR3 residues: CASSSLGRDHQPQHF. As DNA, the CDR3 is TGCGCCAGCAGCTCCCTAGGAAGGGACCATCAGCCCCAGCATTTT.

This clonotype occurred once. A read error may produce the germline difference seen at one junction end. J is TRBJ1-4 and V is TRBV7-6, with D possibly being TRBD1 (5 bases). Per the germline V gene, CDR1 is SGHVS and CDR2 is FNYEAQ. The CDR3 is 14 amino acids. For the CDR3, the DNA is TGTGCCAGCAGCCTCGGGGCAGCTAATGAAAGACTGTTTTTT. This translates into CASSLGAANERLFF.

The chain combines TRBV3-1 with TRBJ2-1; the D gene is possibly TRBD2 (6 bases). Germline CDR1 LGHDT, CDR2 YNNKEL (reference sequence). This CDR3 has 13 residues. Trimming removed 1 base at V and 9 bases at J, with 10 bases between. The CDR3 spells CASSQGGEAEQFF. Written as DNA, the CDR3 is TGTGCCAGCAGCCAAGGAGGGGAGGCTGAGCAGTTCTTC.

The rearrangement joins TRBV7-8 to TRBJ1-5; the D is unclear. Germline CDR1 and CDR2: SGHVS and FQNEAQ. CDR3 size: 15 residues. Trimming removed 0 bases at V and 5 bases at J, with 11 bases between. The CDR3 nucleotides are TGTGCCAGCAGCTTAGCCCCTACTGAGGATCAGCCCCAGCATTTT. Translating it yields CASSLAPTEDQPQHF.

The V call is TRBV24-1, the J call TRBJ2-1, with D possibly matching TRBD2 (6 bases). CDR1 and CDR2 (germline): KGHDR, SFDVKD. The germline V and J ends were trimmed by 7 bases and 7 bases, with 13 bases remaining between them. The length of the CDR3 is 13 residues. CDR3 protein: CATRDGGGNEQFF. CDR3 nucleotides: TGTGCCACCAGAGATGGGGGAGGAAATGAGCAGTTCTTC.

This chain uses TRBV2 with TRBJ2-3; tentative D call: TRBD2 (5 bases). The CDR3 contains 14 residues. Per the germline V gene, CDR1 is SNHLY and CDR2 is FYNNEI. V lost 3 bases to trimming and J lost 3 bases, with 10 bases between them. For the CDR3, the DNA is TGTGCCAGCAGTGACCGTGAGGGTACAGATACGCAGTATTTT. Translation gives CASSDREGTDTQYF.

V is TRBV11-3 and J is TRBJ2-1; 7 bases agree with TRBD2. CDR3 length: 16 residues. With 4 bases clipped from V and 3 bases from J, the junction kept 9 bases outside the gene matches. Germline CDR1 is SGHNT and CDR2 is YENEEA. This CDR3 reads CASSSLSSGLYNEQFF. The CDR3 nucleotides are TGTGCCAGCAGCTCGCTCTCTAGCGGACTCTACAATGAGCAGTTCTTC.

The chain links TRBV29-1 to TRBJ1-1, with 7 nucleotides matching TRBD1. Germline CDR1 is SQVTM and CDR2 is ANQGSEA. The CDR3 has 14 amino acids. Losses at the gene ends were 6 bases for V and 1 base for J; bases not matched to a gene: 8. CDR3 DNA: TGCAGCGTCCGACGGAGGACAGGGAACACTGAAGCTTTCTTT. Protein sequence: CSVRRRTGNTEAFF.

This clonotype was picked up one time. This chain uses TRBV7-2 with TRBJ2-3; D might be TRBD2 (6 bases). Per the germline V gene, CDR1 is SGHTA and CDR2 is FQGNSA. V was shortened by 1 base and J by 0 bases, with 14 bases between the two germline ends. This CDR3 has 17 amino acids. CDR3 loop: CASSLDRRGTSTDTQYF. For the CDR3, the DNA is TGTGCCAGCAGCTTAGATCGGCGCGGGACCAGCACAGATACGCAGTATTTT.

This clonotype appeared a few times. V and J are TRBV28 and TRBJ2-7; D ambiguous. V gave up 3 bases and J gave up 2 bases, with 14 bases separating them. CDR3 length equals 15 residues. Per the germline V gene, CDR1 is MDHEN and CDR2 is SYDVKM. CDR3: CASSFYRVGTYEQYF. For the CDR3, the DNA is TGTGCCAGCAGTTTTTATAGGGTGGGGACCTACGAGCAGTACTTC.

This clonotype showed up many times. The CDR3 sequence is CASSLGVSYEQYF. CDR3 bases: TGTGCCAGCAGCCTCGGGGTGTCCTACGAGCAGTACTTC. The V gene is TRBV7-2, the J gene TRBJ2-7, with D perhaps TRBD2 (5 bases). CDR3 length: 13 amino acids. CDR1 is SGHTA, CDR2 FQGNSA, per germline. V dropped 5 bases and J dropped 1 base, with 9 bases sitting between them.

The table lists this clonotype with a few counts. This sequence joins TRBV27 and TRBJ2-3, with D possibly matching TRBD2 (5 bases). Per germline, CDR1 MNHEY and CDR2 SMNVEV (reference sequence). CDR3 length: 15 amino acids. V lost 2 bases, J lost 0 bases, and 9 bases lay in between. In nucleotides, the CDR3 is TGTGCCAGCAGTTTAAGAGGGTTTAGCACAGATACGCAGTATTTT. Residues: CASSLRGFSTDTQYF.

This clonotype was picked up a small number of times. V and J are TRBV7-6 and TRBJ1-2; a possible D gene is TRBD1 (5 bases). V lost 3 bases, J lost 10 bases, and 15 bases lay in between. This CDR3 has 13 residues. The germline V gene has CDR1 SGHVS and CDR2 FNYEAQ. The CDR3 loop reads CASSFGQGGDYTF. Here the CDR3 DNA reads TGTGCCAGCAGCTTCGGGCAGGGAGGGGACTACACCTTC.

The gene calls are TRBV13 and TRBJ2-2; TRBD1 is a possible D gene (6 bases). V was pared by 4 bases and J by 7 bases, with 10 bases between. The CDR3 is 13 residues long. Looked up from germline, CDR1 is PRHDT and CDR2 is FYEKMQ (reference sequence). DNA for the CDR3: TGTGCCAGCAGCTCTACAGGGAACGGGGAGCTGTTTTTT. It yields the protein CASSSTGNGELFF.

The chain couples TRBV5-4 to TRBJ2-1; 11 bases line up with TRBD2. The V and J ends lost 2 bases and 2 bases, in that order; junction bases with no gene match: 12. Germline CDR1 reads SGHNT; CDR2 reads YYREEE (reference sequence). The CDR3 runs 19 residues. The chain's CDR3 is CASSFSTSGSFSAYNEQFF. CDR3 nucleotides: TGTGCCAGCAGCTTCAGCACTAGCGGGAGTTTTAGCGCCTACAATGAGCAGTTCTTC. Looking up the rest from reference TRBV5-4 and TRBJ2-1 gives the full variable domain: ETGVTQSPTHLIKTRGQQVTLRCSSQSGHNTVSWYQQALGQGPQFIFQYYREEENGRGNFPPRFSGLQFPNYSSELNVNALELDDSALYLCASSFSTSGSFSAYNEQFFGPGTRLTVL.

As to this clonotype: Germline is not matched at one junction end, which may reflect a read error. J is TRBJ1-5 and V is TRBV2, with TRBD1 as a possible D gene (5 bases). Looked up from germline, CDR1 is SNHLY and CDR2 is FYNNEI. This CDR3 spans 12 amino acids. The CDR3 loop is CVSTDTFGPQHF. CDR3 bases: TGTGTCAGCACGGACACCTTTGGGCCCCAGCATTTT.

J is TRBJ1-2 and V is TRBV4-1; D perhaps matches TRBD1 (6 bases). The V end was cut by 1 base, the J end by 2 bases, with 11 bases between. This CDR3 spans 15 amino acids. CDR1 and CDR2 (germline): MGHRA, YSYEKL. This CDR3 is CASSQGQGNNYGYTF. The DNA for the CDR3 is TGCGCCAGCAGCCAAGGGCAGGGGAACAACTATGGCTACACCTTC.

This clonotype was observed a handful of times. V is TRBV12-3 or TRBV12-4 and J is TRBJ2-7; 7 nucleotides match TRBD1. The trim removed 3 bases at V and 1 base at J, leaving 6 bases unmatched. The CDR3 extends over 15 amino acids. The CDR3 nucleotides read TGTGCCAGCAGTTTCTACAGGGGTCGGTCCTACGAGCAGTACTTC. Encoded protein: CASSFYRGRSYEQYF.

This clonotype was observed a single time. The CDR3 sequence is CASPMGGPYNSPLHF. CDR3 sequence (DNA): TGTGCCAGCCCGATGGGAGGCCCCTATAATTCACCCCTCCACTTT. The chain is built from TRBV12-3 or TRBV12-4 and TRBJ1-6; no definite D call. Trimming left V 8 bases short and J 2 bases short, with 13 bases between. This CDR3 is built from 15 residues.

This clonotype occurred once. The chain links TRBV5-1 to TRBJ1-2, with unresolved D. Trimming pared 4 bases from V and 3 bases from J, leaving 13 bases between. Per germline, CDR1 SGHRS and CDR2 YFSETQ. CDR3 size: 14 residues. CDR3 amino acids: CASSALTTDYGYTF. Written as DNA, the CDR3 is TGCGCCAGCAGCGCTTTAACGACTGACTATGGCTACACCTTC. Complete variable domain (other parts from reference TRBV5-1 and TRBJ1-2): KAGVTQTPRYLIKTRGQQVTLSCSPISGHRSVSWYQQTPGQGLQFLFEYFSETQRNKGNFPGRFSGRQFSNSRSEMNVSTLELGDSALYLCASSALTTDYGYTFGSGTRLTVV.

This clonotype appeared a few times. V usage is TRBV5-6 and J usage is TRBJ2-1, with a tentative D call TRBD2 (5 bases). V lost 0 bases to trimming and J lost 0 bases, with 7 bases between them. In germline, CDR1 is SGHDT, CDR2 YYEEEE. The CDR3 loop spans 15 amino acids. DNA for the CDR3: TGTGCCAGCAGCTTGGTGGGGAGCTCCTACAATGAGCAGTTCTTC. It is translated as CASSLVGSSYNEQFF.

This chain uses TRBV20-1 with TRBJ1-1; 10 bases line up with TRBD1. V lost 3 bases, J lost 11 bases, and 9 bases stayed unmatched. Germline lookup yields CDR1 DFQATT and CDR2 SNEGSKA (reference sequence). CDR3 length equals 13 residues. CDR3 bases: TGCAGTGCTAGGACCAGGACAGGGGGGTGGGCTTTCTTT. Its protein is CSARTRTGGWAFF.

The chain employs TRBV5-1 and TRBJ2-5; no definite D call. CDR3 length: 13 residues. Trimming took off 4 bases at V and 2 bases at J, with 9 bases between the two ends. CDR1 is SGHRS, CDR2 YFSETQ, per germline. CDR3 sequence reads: CASSDGPQETQYF. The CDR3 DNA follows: TGCGCCAGCAGCGACGGACCTCAAGAGACCCAGTACTTC.